These 26 T cell receptor beta chains were sequenced from one sample in a study of shared clonotypes between healthy human individuals. TCRdb's table, derived via immunoSEQ multiplex PCR, lists solely in-frame clones and lacks some. The sample shows 2,100,000 or so clones, roughly 95% of them seen only once. What was sequenced was naive CD4+ T cells sorted from blood. Subset described: CD45RA+ positively selected. The receptors stem from a man between 18 and 29 years old in good health.

The V call is TRBV11-1, the J call TRBJ2-1; 7 bases match TRBD1. This CDR3 contains 14 residues. Germline V CDR1 and CDR2: SGHAT, FQDESV (reference sequence). Germline trimming cut 6 bases from V and 6 bases from J; bases unmatched to any gene: 8. The CDR3 protein is CASRLRDSLNEQFF. The CDR3 DNA reads TGTGCCAGCAGGTTACGGGACAGTCTCAATGAGCAGTTCTTC.

V and J are TRBV7-2 and TRBJ2-3; D is uncertain. CDR3 length equals 13 residues. V lost 1 base to trimming and J lost 5 bases, with 7 bases between them. Per germline, CDR1 SGHTA and CDR2 FQGNSA. Here the CDR3 reads CASSLDARDTQYF. Here the CDR3 DNA reads TGTGCCAGCAGCTTAGACGCGCGAGATACGCAGTATTTT. Complete variable domain (other parts from reference TRBV7-2 and TRBJ2-3): GAGVSQSPSNKVTEKGKDVELRCDPISGHTALYWYRQSLGQGLEFLIYFQGNSAPDKSGLPSDRFSAERTGGSVSTLTIQRTQQEDSAVYLCASSLDARDTQYFGPGTRLTVL.

The gene calls are TRBV6-1 and TRBJ1-5; 8 nucleotides line up with TRBD1. Germline CDR1 and CDR2: MNHNS and SASEGT. V lost 1 base to trimming and J lost 3 bases; unmatched junction nucleotides: 5. The CDR3 spans 16 residues. CDR3 loop: CASSEGRTGFNQPQHF. The CDR3, as DNA: TGTGCCAGCAGTGAAGGGAGGACAGGGTTCAATCAGCCCCAGCATTTT.

CDR3 sequence reads: CAISPRGVGTDTQYF. Here the CDR3 DNA reads TGTGCCATCAGTCCGCGGGGGGTAGGTACAGATACGCAGTATTTT. The rearrangement joins TRBV10-3 to TRBJ2-3, with 8 bases identical to TRBD2. Germline CDR1 and CDR2: ENHRY and SYGVKD. The CDR3 is made up of 15 amino acids. Trimming at V came to 5 bases and at J to 3 bases, leaving 7 bases not matched to a gene.

The chain combines TRBV7-2 with TRBJ2-4; 12 bases are shared with TRBD2. From germline, CDR1 is SGHTA and CDR2 FQGNSA. This CDR3 contains 15 residues. V was clipped by 5 bases and J by 4 bases; unmatched bases: 3. In DNA form, the CDR3 reads TGTGCCAGCAGCGCAGGACTAGCGGGAAAAAACATTCAGTACTTC. The encoded protein is CASSAGLAGKNIQYF.

V and J are TRBV6-5 and TRBJ2-1; D gene ambiguous. V lost 6 bases to trimming and J lost 8 bases, with 11 bases between them. This CDR3 region has 12 residues. The V gene's germline CDR1 is MNHEY and CDR2 SVGAGI. The chain's CDR3 is CASSRRGDEQFF. The CDR3 bases are TGTGCCAGCAGCCGGAGAGGCGATGAGCAGTTCTTC.

This chain joins TRBV28 and TRBJ1-5; 7 bases agree with TRBD1. The V and J ends lost 5 bases and 1 base, in that order; junction bases with no gene match: 8. Germline CDR1 reads MDHEN; CDR2 reads SYDVKM. This CDR3 is 16 amino acids long. CDR3 sequence (DNA): TGTGCCAGCAGTCCATCAGGGGGGTCGAGCAATCAGCCCCAGCATTTT. It is translated as CASSPSGGSSNQPQHF.

This chain connects TRBV2 to TRBJ1-5, with TRBD1 matching over 7 bases. The CDR3 runs to 18 residues. With 2 bases clipped from V and 0 bases from J, the junction kept 10 bases outside the gene matches. The germline gives CDR1 SNHLY, CDR2 FYNNEI. The CDR3 DNA is TGTGCCAGCAGTGAACGGCAGGGGGGGGACAATAGCAATCAGCCCCAGCATTTT. This codes for CASSERQGGDNSNQPQHF.

V and J are TRBV7-2 and TRBJ2-7; 7 bases line up with TRBD1. The CDR3 runs to 15 residues. The V gene's germline CDR1 is SGHTA and CDR2 FQGNSA. V dropped 0 bases and J dropped 2; count of bases not matched to a gene: 4. The CDR3 protein is CASSLAAQGAYEQYF. DNA for the CDR3: TGTGCCAGCAGCTTAGCGGCGCAGGGGGCCTACGAGCAGTACTTC. Complete variable domain (other parts from reference TRBV7-2 and TRBJ2-7): GAGVSQSPSNKVTEKGKDVELRCDPISGHTALYWYRQSLGQGLEFLIYFQGNSAPDKSGLPSDRFSAERTGGSVSTLTIQRTQQEDSAVYLCASSLAAQGAYEQYFGPGTRLTVT.

About this clone itself: This same CDR3 is encoded by further DNA sequences in the sample. The V and J genes are TRBV18 and TRBJ1-1; D is unresolved. Germline-derived CDR1 and CDR2 are KGHSH and LQKENI. This CDR3 contains 14 residues. V was clipped by 3 bases and J by 1 base, with 9 bases between them. The DNA of the CDR3 is TGTGCCAGCTCACCGGCAGGTTCGAACACTGAAGCTTTCTTT. Protein: CASSPAGSNTEAFF.

This sequence joins TRBV30 and TRBJ1-5; D gene uncertain. The CDR3 length is 12 residues. Trimming left V 4 bases short and J 2 bases short, with 6 bases between. Germline CDR1 is GTSNPN and CDR2 is SVGIG (reference sequence). The CDR3 DNA reads TGTGCCTGGAATTATGGCAATCAGCCCCAGCATTTT. Protein sequence: CAWNYGNQPQHF. Complete variable domain (other parts from reference TRBV30 and TRBJ1-5): SQTIHQWPATLVQPVGSPLSLECTVEGTSNPNLYWYRQAAGRGLQLLFYSVGIGQISSEVPQNLSASRPQDRQFILSSKKLLLSDSGFYLCAWNYGNQPQHFGDGTRLSIL.

The chain joins TRBV5-1 to TRBJ2-3; no clear D gene. The germline gives CDR1 SGHRS, CDR2 YFSETQ. The germline V and J ends were trimmed by 0 bases and 3 bases, with 14 bases remaining between them. There are 16 residues in the CDR3. The DNA for the CDR3 is TGCGCCAGCAGCTTGGAGGGTAGGGAAAGAACAGATACGCAGTATTTT. The encoded protein is CASSLEGRERTDTQYF.

The CDR3 loop reads CASRAGRAGQETQYF. The CDR3 bases are TGCGCCAGCAGGGCGGGTCGAGCGGGACAAGAGACCCAGTACTTC. The chain carries TRBV10-2 and TRBJ2-5, with 7 bases aligning to TRBD2. The CDR3 covers 15 residues. Germline CDR1 reads WSHSY; CDR2 reads SAAADI. V lost 6 bases to trimming and J lost 2 bases; unmatched junction nucleotides: 9.

This rearrangement joins TRBV6-1 to TRBJ1-3; D is unclear. The CDR3 has 15 residues. Germline CDR1 MNHNS, CDR2 SASEGT. The germline V and J ends were trimmed by 4 bases and 4 bases, with 14 bases remaining between them. The CDR3 spells CASSAGLGAGNTIYF. CDR3 DNA sequence: TGTGCCAGCAGTGCCGGCCTGGGCGCGGGAAACACCATATATTTT.

J is TRBJ2-2 and V is TRBV6-5; no clear D. The CDR3 spans 15 residues. The germline V and J ends were trimmed by 0 bases and 0 bases, with 5 bases remaining between them. Germline CDR1 MNHEY, CDR2 SVGAGI. CDR3 protein: CASSYSAANTGELFF. The DNA of the CDR3 is TGTGCCAGCAGTTACTCTGCGGCGAACACCGGGGAGCTGTTTTTT.

For this clone: The same CDR3 is also encoded by other DNA sequences in this sample. The V and J genes are TRBV6-5 and TRBJ2-3; no firm D call. Germline loops: CDR1 MNHEY, CDR2 SVGAGI. Trimming pared 6 bases from V and 2 bases from J, leaving 3 bases between. This CDR3 is 11 amino acids long. The CDR3 bases are TGTGCCAGCAGGTTCACAGATACGCAGTATTTT. Translation gives CASRFTDTQYF.

The chain combines TRBV19 with TRBJ1-6; a weak D match, TRBD1 (6 bases). CDR1 is LNHDA, CDR2 SQIVND, per germline (reference sequence). Trimming cost V 5 bases and J 5 bases, with 10 bases left between them. The CDR3 sequence is 14 residues long. The CDR3 coding sequence is TGTGCCAGTAGTGAGGGGGTGGATAATTCACCCCTCCACTTT. Its protein is CASSEGVDNSPLHF.

The rearrangement uses TRBV5-6 and TRBJ2-1; D ambiguous. Germline V CDR1 and CDR2: SGHDT, YYEEEE. V was cut by 4 bases and J by 6 bases, with 8 bases left in between. The CDR3 is made up of 12 amino acids. CDR3 region: CASSLGFNEQFF. Here the CDR3 DNA reads TGTGCCAGCAGCCTGGGGTTCAATGAGCAGTTCTTC.

This chain joins TRBV7-2 and TRBJ1-2; TRBD1 is a possible D gene (6 bases). V lost 6 bases and J 4 bases, leaving 12 bases between the germline ends. The CDR3 loop spans 13 amino acids. Germline V gives CDR1 SGHTA, CDR2 FQGNSA. The CDR3 region has the DNA TGTGCCAGCAGGAGTGCGGGGGCCTATGGCTACACCTTC. It is translated as CASRSAGAYGYTF.

Here the CDR3 reads CASSPGESYYEQYF. The CDR3 DNA is TGTGCCAGCTCACCAGGGGAAAGCTACTACGAGCAGTACTTC. The chain joins TRBV18 to TRBJ2-7; D call uncertain. Germline CDR1 and CDR2: KGHSH and LQKENI. V was trimmed by 2 bases and J by 3 bases, leaving 11 bases between them. The CDR3 is made up of 14 amino acids. The whole variable domain, remainder taken from reference TRBV18 and TRBJ2-7, is NAGVMQNPRHLVRRRGQEARLRCSPMKGHSHVYWYRQLPEEGLKFMVYLQKENIIDESGMPKERFSAEFPKEGPSILRIQQVVRGDSAAYFCASSPGESYYEQYFGPGTRLTVT.

The gene calls are TRBV30 and TRBJ1-5; D is undetermined. Germline CDR1 GTSNPN, CDR2 SVGIG (reference sequence). Trimming stripped 0 bases from V and 3 bases from J, with 9 bases between. CDR3 length: 14 residues. The CDR3 loop reads CAWSVTADNQPQHF. The CDR3, as DNA: TGTGCCTGGAGTGTAACGGCAGACAATCAGCCCCAGCATTTT.

CDR3 DNA sequence: TGTGCCTGGAGTCCGTGGGCCTATGGCTACACCTTC. It is translated as CAWSPWAYGYTF. The chain carries TRBV30 and TRBJ1-2; D gene unclear. CDR1 and CDR2 (germline): GTSNPN, SVGIG (reference sequence). V was shortened by 2 bases and J by 4 bases, with 8 bases between the two germline ends. This CDR3 is built from 12 residues.

The chain links TRBV30 to TRBJ1-5; D gene unclear. In germline, CDR1 is GTSNPN, CDR2 SVGIG (reference sequence). The CDR3 is 14 residues long. V shed 1 base and J shed 5 bases, with 12 bases lying between them. The CDR3 spells CAWSGVGSDQPQHF. The CDR3 DNA reads TGTGCCTGGAGTGGAGTGGGGTCAGATCAGCCCCAGCATTTT.

The V and J genes are TRBV7-8 and TRBJ1-2; TRBD1 might be the D (5 bases). From germline, CDR1 is SGHVS and CDR2 FQNEAQ. This CDR3 comprises 12 residues. The ends were cut back, 5 bases at V and 3 bases at J, with 7 bases in the middle. The CDR3 bases are TGTGCCAGCAGCCCCAGGGACTATGGCTACACCTTC. Protein sequence: CASSPRDYGYTF.

This clone was seen just once. The CDR3 bases are TGTGCCAGCAGCCCAGACAGGGCCCGAAGGACTTTCTTT. Protein product: CASSPDRARRTFF. The chain links TRBV6-5 to TRBJ1-1; the match to TRBD1 covers 7 bases. Germline V gene data show CDR1 as MNHEY and CDR2 as SVGAGI. This CDR3 is built from 13 residues. V lost 6 bases to trimming and J lost 12 bases; unmatched junction nucleotides: 13.

Concerning this clone: The sample contains more than one DNA sequence encoding this CDR3. The rearrangement uses TRBV28 and TRBJ2-5, with D perhaps matching TRBD1 (6 bases). V lost 4 bases, J lost 1 base, and 10 bases lay in between. This CDR3 contains 14 residues. Germline V gene lookup returns CDR1 MDHEN and CDR2 SYDVKM. The CDR3 sequence: CASSSGQIQETQYF. In DNA, the CDR3 is TGTGCCAGCAGTTCCGGACAGATCCAAGAGACCCAGTACTTC.